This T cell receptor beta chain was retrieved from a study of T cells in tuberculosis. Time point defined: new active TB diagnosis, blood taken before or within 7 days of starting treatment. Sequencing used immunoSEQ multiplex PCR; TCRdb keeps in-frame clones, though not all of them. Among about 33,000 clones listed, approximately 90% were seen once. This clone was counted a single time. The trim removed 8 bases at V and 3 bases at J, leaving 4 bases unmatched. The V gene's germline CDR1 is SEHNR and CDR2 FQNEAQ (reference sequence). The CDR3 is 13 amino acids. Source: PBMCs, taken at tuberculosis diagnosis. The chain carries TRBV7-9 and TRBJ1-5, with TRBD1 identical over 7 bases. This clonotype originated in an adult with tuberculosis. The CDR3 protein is CASGDSYNQPQHF. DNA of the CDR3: TGTGCCAGCGGGGACAGTTACAATCAGCCCCAGCATTTT.